The 28 T cell receptor beta chains listed next were all sequenced from one sample in a study of CD8+ T cells in alopecia areata. Extraction and reverse transcription of RNA yielded cDNA as the sequencing template. This table comes from immunoSEQ multiplex PCR, and its TCRdb copy is limited to in-frame clones, with some not included. The sample records some 82,000 clones, roughly half being singletons. Sequenced sample: NKG2D-high CD8+ T cells sorted from blood. These receptors were collected from a human donor with alopecia areata.

This clone has more than one count but fewer than ten. The chain carries TRBV7-9 and TRBJ2-7; the D gene is possibly TRBD1 (5 bases). Germline V gives CDR1 SEHNR, CDR2 FQNEAQ (reference sequence). This CDR3 contains 14 residues. V gave up 3 bases and J gave up 4 bases, with 13 bases separating them. The CDR3, as DNA: TGTGCCAGCAGCTTCGGAGCCAGGGCGTACGAGCAGTACTTC. This gives the protein CASSFGARAYEQYF.

This clone was counted between two and nine times. The gene calls are TRBV7-9 and TRBJ2-7; possibly TRBD1 for D (6 bases). Deletions cut 4 bases from V and 0 bases from J, with 13 bases between. There are 15 residues in the CDR3. Germline values: CDR1 SEHNR, CDR2 FQNEAQ (reference sequence). CDR3 in amino acids: CASSYPGHSSYEQYF. The CDR3 DNA is TGTGCCAGCAGCTATCCGGGACACTCCTCCTACGAGCAGTACTTC.

The chain uses TRBV4-2 and TRBJ2-7; possibly TRBD1 or TRBD2 for D (6 bases each). This CDR3 region has 17 residues. V lost 0 bases and J 5 bases, leaving 20 bases between the germline ends. Germline CDR1 and CDR2: LGHNA and YNFKEQ. In DNA, the CDR3 is TGTGCCAGCAGCCAAGACCTAGAGGGGGGAGGCCGCCACGAGCAGTACTTC. Protein: CASSQDLEGGGRHEQYF.

This rearrangement joins TRBV7-8 to TRBJ2-7, with D unresolved. There are 13 residues in the CDR3. V lost 5 bases, J lost 0 bases, and 8 bases lay in between. Looked up from germline, CDR1 is SGHVS and CDR2 is FQNEAQ. The CDR3 sequence is CASSPWSSYEQYF. The CDR3, as DNA: TGTGCCAGCAGCCCTTGGAGCTCCTACGAGCAGTACTTC.

The chain has TRBV28 and TRBJ2-7; TRBD2 matches at 8 bases. The V and J ends lost 3 bases and 4 bases, in that order; junction bases with no gene match: 5. The CDR3 extends over 14 amino acids. Germline V CDR1 and CDR2: MDHEN, SYDVKM. The CDR3 nucleotides read TGTGCCAGCAGTTTCGGGAGGGCCCGGTACGAGCAGTACTTC. Amino acids: CASSFGRARYEQYF.

The chain has TRBV13 and TRBJ2-1; D remains ambiguous. V was pared by 5 bases and J by 6 bases, with 11 bases between. CDR3 length: 13 amino acids. CDR1 is PRHDT, CDR2 FYEKMQ, per germline (reference sequence). Here the CDR3 reads CASSPDLPNEQFF. The CDR3 bases are TGTGCCAGCAGCCCCGACTTACCCAATGAGCAGTTCTTC.

This clone was detected only a few times. This chain connects TRBV4-1 to TRBJ2-7, with 8 positions matching TRBD1. The CDR3 has 18 amino acids. Trimming took 0 bases from V and 0 from J; bases not matched to a gene: 10. The germline CDR1 and CDR2 sequences are MGHRA and YSYEKL. CDR3 DNA: TGCGCCAGCAGCCAAGATAGCAGGACAGGGTTAATCTCCTACGAGCAGTACTTC. Its protein is CASSQDSRTGLISYEQYF.

The rearrangement links TRBV11-2 to TRBJ2-5, with 7 bases matching TRBD1. Germline trimming cut 5 bases from V and 0 bases from J; bases unmatched to any gene: 6. Germline V gene sequence: CDR1 SGHAT, CDR2 FQNNGV. The CDR3 loop spans 15 amino acids. The CDR3 spells CASSIQGQDQETQYF. The CDR3 bases are TGTGCCAGCAGCATACAAGGACAGGACCAAGAGACCCAGTACTTC.

The J gene is TRBJ1-6, the V gene TRBV6-6; D uncertain. V dropped 4 bases and J dropped 8 bases, with 9 bases sitting between them. Germline CDR1 and CDR2: MNHNY and SVGAGI (reference sequence). There are 13 residues in the CDR3. CDR3 coding DNA: TGTGCCAGCAGTTCTGGGTTTGATTCACCCCTCCACTTT. This gives the protein CASSSGFDSPLHF.

The chain has TRBV29-1 and TRBJ2-1, with 7 bases matching TRBD1. The CDR3 loop spans 14 amino acids. The germline V gene has CDR1 SQVTM and CDR2 ANQGSEA. With V trimmed by 7 bases and J by 5 bases, 11 bases remained unmatched. CDR3 in amino acids: CSGDRDSLNNEQFF. In nucleotides, the CDR3 is TGCAGCGGGGACCGGGACAGTCTAAACAATGAGCAGTTCTTC.

For this clone: Different DNA sequences within this sample yield the same CDR3. The chain carries TRBV29-1 and TRBJ1-1, with 7 nucleotides matching TRBD1. The length of the CDR3 is 11 residues. The trim removed 6 bases at V and 5 bases at J, leaving 3 bases unmatched. CDR1 SQVTM and CDR2 ANQGSEA come from the germline V gene. The CDR3 loop reads CSVPRGTEAFF. CDR3 DNA sequence: TGCAGCGTCCCCAGGGGGACTGAAGCTTTCTTT.

The V gene is TRBV4-3, the J gene TRBJ2-7, with D hard to call. The CDR3 has 16 amino acids. Germline V gives CDR1 LGHNA, CDR2 YSLEER. V lost 0 bases to trimming and J lost 1 base, with 13 bases between them. In DNA, the CDR3 is TGCGCCAGCAGCCAAGAGCCCATGTTCGCATCCTACGAGCAGTACTTC. It codes for CASSQEPMFASYEQYF.

The chain recombines TRBV9 with TRBJ2-3; D remains unclear. V shed 0 bases and J shed 2 bases, with 10 bases lying between them. CDR1 is SGDLS, CDR2 YYNGEE, per germline. The CDR3 contains 15 residues. This CDR3 reads CASSVAVSLTDTQYF. CDR3 DNA: TGTGCCAGCAGCGTAGCAGTAAGTCTCACAGATACGCAGTATTTT.

The chain uses TRBV2 and TRBJ1-1; the D gene is possibly TRBD1 (6 bases). V shed 11 bases and J shed 0 bases, with 16 bases lying between them. The CDR3 covers 14 residues. Germline CDR1 is SNHLY and CDR2 is FYNNEI. The CDR3 DNA follows: TGTGCCTACCACCCGGACAGCATGAACACTGAAGCTTTCTTT. It encodes CAYHPDSMNTEAFF.

This clone was recorded a few times. This chain connects TRBV2 to TRBJ2-2; unclear D gene. Per the germline V gene, CDR1 is SNHLY and CDR2 is FYNNEI. This CDR3 has 13 residues. The V and J ends lost 4 bases and 10 bases respectively, with 13 bases between them. DNA for the CDR3: TGTGCCAGCAGTGTCATCGATCTTGTGGAGCTGTTTTTT. This encodes CASSVIDLVELFF.

This clone showed up just a few times. The chain has TRBV4-1 and TRBJ2-5; D unresolved. Germline values: CDR1 MGHRA, CDR2 YSYEKL. The germline V and J ends were trimmed by 2 bases and 5 bases, with 3 bases remaining between them. The CDR3 sequence is 11 residues long. Here the CDR3 DNA reads TGCGCCAGCAGCCAATATGAGACCCAGTACTTC. Translated, it gives CASSQYETQYF.

The chain recombines TRBV28 with TRBJ2-5, with D unresolved. Germline CDR1 reads MDHEN; CDR2 reads SYDVKM. The V gene lost 9 bases and the J gene lost 2 bases, with 10 bases spanning the gap. This CDR3 spans 12 amino acids. The CDR3 DNA reads as TGTGCCAGGGTCGCGACACAAGAGACCCAGTACTTC. This encodes CARVATQETQYF.

The gene calls are TRBV7-8 and TRBJ2-1; 9 bases map to TRBD2. CDR3 length equals 16 residues. V dropped 5 bases and J dropped 2; count of bases not matched to a gene: 7. Germline V gene data show CDR1 as SGHVS and CDR2 as FQNEAQ. The CDR3 DNA is TGTGCCAGCAGCCTCCCCGGGACTAGCACCTACAATGAGCAGTTCTTC. Residues: CASSLPGTSTYNEQFF.

This clone was seen a handful of times. The chain couples TRBV29-1 to TRBJ2-7, with TRBD1 identical over 8 bases. Germline V lookup: CDR1 SQVTM, CDR2 ANQGSEA. The CDR3 runs to 13 residues. The V segment lost 6 bases and the J segment 2 bases; nucleotides outside the gene matches: 6. CDR3 in DNA: TGCAGCGTGTCCGGGACAGGTCCCTACGAGCAGTACTTC. This sequence encodes CSVSGTGPYEQYF.

The chain carries TRBV6-5 and TRBJ2-7, with 9 bases matching TRBD1. J was trimmed by 3 bases and V by 2 bases; bases with no gene match: 2. Germline V gene data show CDR1 as MNHEY and CDR2 as SVGAGI. CDR3 length: 14 residues. The CDR3 sequence: CASSYGGQGYEQYF. Written as DNA, the CDR3 is TGTGCCAGCAGTTACGGGGGACAGGGCTACGAGCAGTACTTC.

Here the CDR3 DNA reads TGTGCCAGCAGTTTAGGCAGCTACGAGCAGTACTTC. It encodes CASSLGSYEQYF. The rearrangement uses TRBV28 and TRBJ2-7; D uncertain. The CDR3 totals 12 residues. CDR1 is MDHEN, CDR2 SYDVKM, per germline. The germline V and J ends were trimmed by 2 bases and 3 bases, with 5 bases remaining between them.

CDR3 bases: TGTGCCAGCAGCTTAATATTAGTGCACGAGCAGTACTTC. Encoded protein: CASSLILVHEQYF. The rearrangement uses TRBV7-2 and TRBJ2-7; D is uncertain. With 2 bases removed from V and 5 bases from J, the gap between germline ends came to 10 bases. Looked up from germline, CDR1 is SGHTA and CDR2 is FQGNSA. The CDR3 extends over 13 amino acids.

This clone was observed a handful of times. J is TRBJ2-7 and V is TRBV28, with TRBD1 matching 10 bases. CDR3 size: 15 residues. The V segment lost 1 base and the J segment 7 bases; nucleotides outside the gene matches: 7. Germline V CDR1 and CDR2: MDHEN, SYDVKM. The CDR3 sequence is CASSLSEDRGFEQYF. CDR3 sequence (DNA): TGTGCCAGCAGTTTATCCGAGGACAGGGGGTTTGAGCAGTACTTC.

The gene calls are TRBV27 and TRBJ1-1; TRBD1 matches 7 bases. The CDR3 has 14 amino acids. Per the germline V gene, CDR1 is MNHEY and CDR2 is SMNVEV (reference sequence). With V trimmed by 5 bases and J by 1 base, 4 bases remained unmatched. The chain's CDR3 is CASSHGQANTEAFF. The CDR3 region has the DNA TGTGCCAGCAGTCACGGACAGGCGAACACTGAAGCTTTCTTT.

This clone showed up just a few times. The rearrangement joins TRBV29-1 to TRBJ2-1; 8 nucleotides agree with TRBD2. The CDR3 is 14 amino acids. Germline-derived CDR1 and CDR2 are SQVTM and ANQGSEA. The ends lost 7 bases at V and 6 bases at J; junction bases unmatched: 11. In DNA form, the CDR3 reads TGCAGCGAAAACGACTGGCGGGGGGCCAATGAGCAGTTCTTC. This codes for CSENDWRGANEQFF.

The V gene is TRBV14, the J gene TRBJ1-6, with D possibly matching TRBD1 (5 bases). The CDR3 extends over 14 amino acids. CDR1 SGHDN and CDR2 FVKESK come from the germline V gene. Trimming pared 3 bases from V and 7 bases from J, leaving 10 bases between. The chain's CDR3 is CASSHRDSNSPLHF. In DNA form, the CDR3 reads TGTGCCAGCAGCCACAGGGATTCAAATTCACCCCTCCACTTT. Full variable domain (missing parts from reference TRBV14 and TRBJ1-6): EAGVTQFPSHSVIEKGQTVTLRCDPISGHDNLYWYRRVMGKEIKFLLHFVKESKQDESGMPNNRFLAERTGGTYSTLKVQPAELEDSGVYFCASSHRDSNSPLHFGNGTRLTVT.

The chain employs TRBV28 and TRBJ2-7, with TRBD1 matching over 9 bases. Germline CDR1 is MDHEN and CDR2 is SYDVKM. This CDR3 has 16 residues. J was trimmed by 2 bases and V by 5 bases; bases with no gene match: 10. CDR3 DNA: TGTGCCAGCAGTCCCGGGACAGGGATTATTCCCTACGAGCAGTACTTC. Its translation: CASSPGTGIIPYEQYF.

The rearrangement joins TRBV4-1 to TRBJ2-5, with unresolved D. The CDR3 spans 15 residues. Germline CDR1 MGHRA, CDR2 YSYEKL. The V end was cut by 1 base, the J end by 1 base, with 10 bases between. The CDR3 DNA reads as TGCGCCAGCAGCCAAGCGCACAGTTTCCAAGAGACCCAGTACTTC. Translation: CASSQAHSFQETQYF.